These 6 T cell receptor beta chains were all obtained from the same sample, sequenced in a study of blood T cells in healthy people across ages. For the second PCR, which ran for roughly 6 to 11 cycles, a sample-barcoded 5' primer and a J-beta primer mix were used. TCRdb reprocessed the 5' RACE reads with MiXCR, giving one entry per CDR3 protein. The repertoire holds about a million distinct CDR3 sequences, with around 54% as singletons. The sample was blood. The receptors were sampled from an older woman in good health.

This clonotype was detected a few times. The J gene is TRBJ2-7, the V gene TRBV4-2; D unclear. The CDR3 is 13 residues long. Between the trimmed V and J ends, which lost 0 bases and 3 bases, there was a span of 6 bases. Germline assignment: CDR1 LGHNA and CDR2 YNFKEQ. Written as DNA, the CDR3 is TGTGCCAGCAGCCAAGAAGGCTACTACGAGCAGTACTTC. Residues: CASSQEGYYEQYF.

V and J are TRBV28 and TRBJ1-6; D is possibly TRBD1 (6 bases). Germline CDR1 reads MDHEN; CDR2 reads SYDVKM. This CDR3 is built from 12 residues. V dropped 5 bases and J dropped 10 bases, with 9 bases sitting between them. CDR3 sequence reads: CASSAGGSPLHF. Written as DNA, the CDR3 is TGTGCCAGCAGTGCCGGGGGCTCACCCCTCCACTTT.

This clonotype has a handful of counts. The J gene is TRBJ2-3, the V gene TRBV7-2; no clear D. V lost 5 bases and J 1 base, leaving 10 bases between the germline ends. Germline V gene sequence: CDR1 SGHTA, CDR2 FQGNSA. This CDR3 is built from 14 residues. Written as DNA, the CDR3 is TGTGCCAGCAGCCGCCGGGCCCGCACAGATACGCAGTATTTT. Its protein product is CASSRRARTDTQYF.

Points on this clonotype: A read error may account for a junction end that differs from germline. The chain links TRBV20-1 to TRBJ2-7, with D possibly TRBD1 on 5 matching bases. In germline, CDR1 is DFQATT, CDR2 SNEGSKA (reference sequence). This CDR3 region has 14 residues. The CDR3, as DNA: TGCAGTGCCAGAGCAGGACAAAAGTCCTACGAGCAGTACTTC. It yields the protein CSARAGQKSYEQYF.

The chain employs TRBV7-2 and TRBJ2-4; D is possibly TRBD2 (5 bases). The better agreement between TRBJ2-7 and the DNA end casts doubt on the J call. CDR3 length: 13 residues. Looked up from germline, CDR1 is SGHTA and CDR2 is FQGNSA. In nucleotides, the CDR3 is TGTGCCAGCAGCTTAGAATGGCTAGCCGAGCAGTACTTC. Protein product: CASSLEWLAEQYF.

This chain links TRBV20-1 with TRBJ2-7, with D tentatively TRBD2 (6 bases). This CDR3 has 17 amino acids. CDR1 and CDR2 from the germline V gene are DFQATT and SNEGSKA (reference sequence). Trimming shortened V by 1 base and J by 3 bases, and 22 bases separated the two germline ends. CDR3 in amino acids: CSARGNTGGASRYEQYF. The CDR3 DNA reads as TGCAGTGCTAGAGGTAACACGGGCGGGGCCAGTCGCTACGAGCAGTACTTC.